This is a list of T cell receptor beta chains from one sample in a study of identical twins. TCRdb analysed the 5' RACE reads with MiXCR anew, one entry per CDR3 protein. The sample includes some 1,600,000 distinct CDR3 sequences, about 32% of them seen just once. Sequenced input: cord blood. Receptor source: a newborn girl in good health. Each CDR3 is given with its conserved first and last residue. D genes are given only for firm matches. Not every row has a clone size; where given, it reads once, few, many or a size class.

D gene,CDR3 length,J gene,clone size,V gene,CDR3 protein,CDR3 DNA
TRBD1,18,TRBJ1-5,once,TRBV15,CATSRDTGQGGVNQPQHF,TGTGCCACCAGCAGAGATACGGGACAGGGCGGGGTAAATCAGCCCCAGCATTTT
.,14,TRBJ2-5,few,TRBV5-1,CASSWGNHQETQYF,TGCGCCAGCAGCTGGGGTAACCATCAAGAGACCCAGTACTTC
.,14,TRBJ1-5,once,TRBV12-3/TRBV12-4,CASGGGTVNQPQHF,TGTGCCAGCGGGGGGGGAACAGTTAATCAGCCCCAGCATTTT
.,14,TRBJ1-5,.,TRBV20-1,CSARDNTVNQPQHF,TGCAGTGCTAGAGATAATACAGTCAATCAGCCCCAGCATTTT
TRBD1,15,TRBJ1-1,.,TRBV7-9,CASSLNRGRDTEAFF,TGTGCCAGCAGCTTGAACAGGGGGCGGGACACTGAAGCTTTCTTT
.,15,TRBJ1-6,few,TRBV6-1,CASSEGEVYNSPLHF,TGTGCCAGCAGTGAAGGGGAAGTTTATAATTCACCCCTCCACTTT
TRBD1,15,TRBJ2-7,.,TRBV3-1,CASSRTWQGAYEQYF,TGTGCCAGCAGCCGGACGTGGCAGGGGGCGTACGAGCAGTACTTC
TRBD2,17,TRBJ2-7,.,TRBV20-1,CSARDLTSGRVPNEQYF,TGCAGTGCTAGAGATCTGACTAGCGGGAGAGTTCCTAATGAGCAGTACTTC
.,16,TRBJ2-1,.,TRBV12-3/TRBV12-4,CTSSPVDGNPYNEQFF,TGTACCAGCAGTCCCGTGGACGGTAACCCATACAATGAGCAGTTCTTC
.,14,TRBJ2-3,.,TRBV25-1,CASSGTPQGDTQYF,TGTGCCAGCAGTGGGACACCCCAAGGGGATACGCAGTATTTT
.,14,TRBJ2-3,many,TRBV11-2,CASSLVPNTDTQYF,TGTGCCAGCAGCTTAGTCCCGAACACAGATACGCAGTATTTT
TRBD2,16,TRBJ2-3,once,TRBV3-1,CASSQVGSGGTDTQYF,TGTGCCAGCAGCCAAGTGGGGAGCGGGGGGACAGATACGCAGTATTTT
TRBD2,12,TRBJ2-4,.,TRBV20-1,CSAPQGGRGAYF,TGCAGTGCCCCCCAGGGCGGGAGAGGCGCGTACTTC
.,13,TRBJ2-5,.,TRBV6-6,CASCRGGSKTQYF,TGTGCCAGCTGTCGGGGTGGTTCGAAGACCCAGTACTTC
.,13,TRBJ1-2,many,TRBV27,CASSLRRDHGYTF,TGTGCCAGCAGTTTACGCAGGGACCATGGCTACACCTTC
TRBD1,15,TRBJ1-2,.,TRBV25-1,CTSSEWDRGYYGYTF,TGTACCAGCAGTGAATGGGACAGGGGATACTATGGCTACACCTTC
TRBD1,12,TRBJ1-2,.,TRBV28,CASRGQGRDYTF,TGTGCCAGCAGGGGACAGGGAAGAGACTACACCTTC
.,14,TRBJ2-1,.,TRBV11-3,CASSLAGIKNEQFF,TGTGCCAGCAGCTTAGCCGGGATTAAAAATGAGCAGTTCTTC
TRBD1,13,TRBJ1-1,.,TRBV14,CASSPGTGLGAFF,TGTGCCAGCAGCCCCGGGACAGGGTTAGGAGCTTTCTTT
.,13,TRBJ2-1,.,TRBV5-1,CASSDGEVDEQFF,TGCGCCAGCAGCGACGGGGAGGTAGATGAGCAGTTCTTC
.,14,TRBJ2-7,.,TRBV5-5,CASSLLLGFYEQYF,TGTGCCAGCAGCTTGCTCCTTGGGTTCTACGAGCAGTACTTC
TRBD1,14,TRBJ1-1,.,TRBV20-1,CSARANRGGRGAFF,TGCAGTGCTAGAGCGAACAGGGGCGGGAGGGGAGCTTTCTTT
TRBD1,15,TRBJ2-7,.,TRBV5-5,CASSWGQGASFEQYF,TGTGCCAGCAGCTGGGGACAGGGGGCATCATTCGAGCAGTACTTC
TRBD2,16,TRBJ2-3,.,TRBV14,CASSQELAGLTDTQYF,TGTGCCAGCAGCCAAGAGCTAGCGGGGTTAACAGATACGCAGTATTTT
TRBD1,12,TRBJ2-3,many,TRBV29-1,CSASGGLNTQYF,TGCAGCGCCTCAGGGGGCTTGAATACGCAGTATTTT
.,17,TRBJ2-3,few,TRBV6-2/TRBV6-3,CASRVLGVSPSTDTQYF,TGTGCCAGCAGGGTTCTCGGGGTCTCTCCTAGCACAGATACGCAGTATTTT
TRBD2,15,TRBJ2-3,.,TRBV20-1,CSAAPSGDPTDTQYF,TGCAGTGCCGCGCCTAGCGGGGACCCCACAGATACGCAGTATTTT
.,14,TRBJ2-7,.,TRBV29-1,CSVKRTGRDYEQYF,TGCAGCGTAAAAAGGACAGGGAGGGACTACGAGCAGTACTTC
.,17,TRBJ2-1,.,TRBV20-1,CSARGGVGAGWVDKQFF,TGCAGTGCTAGAGGTGGAGTTGGGGCAGGGTGGGTGGATAAGCAGTTCTTC
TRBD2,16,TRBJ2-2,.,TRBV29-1,CSVEGGLAGVVGELFF,TGCAGCGTTGAAGGGGGACTAGCGGGAGTGGTCGGGGAGCTGTTTTTT
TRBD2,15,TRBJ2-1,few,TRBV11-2,CASSLYSGGNNEQFF,TGTGCCAGCAGCTTATATAGCGGGGGAAACAATGAGCAGTTCTTC
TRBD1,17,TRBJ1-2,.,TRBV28,CASSSPGQAGTNYGYTF,TGTGCCAGCAGCTCTCCTGGACAGGCGGGGACTAACTATGGCTACACCTTC
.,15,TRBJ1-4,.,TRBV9,CASSVERHRGEKLFF,TGTGCCAGCAGCGTTGAGCGCCACCGAGGTGAAAAACTGTTTTTT
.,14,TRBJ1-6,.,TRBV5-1,CASSLETGRSPLHF,TGCGCCAGCAGCTTGGAAACGGGACGGTCACCCCTCCACTTT
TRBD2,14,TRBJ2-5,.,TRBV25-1,CASSEQGTSEIAYF,TGTGCCAGCAGTGAACAAGGGACTAGCGAGATAGCGTACTTC
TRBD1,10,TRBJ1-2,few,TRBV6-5,CASGQGGYTF,TGTGCCAGCGGACAGGGTGGCTACACCTTC
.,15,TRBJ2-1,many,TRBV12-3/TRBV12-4,CASSLLNPRDNEQFF,TGTGCCAGCAGTCTGCTGAATCCTAGAGACAATGAGCAGTTCTTC
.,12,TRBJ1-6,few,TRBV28,CASSFLGSPLHF,TGTGCCAGCAGTTTTCTAGGATCACCCCTCCACTTT
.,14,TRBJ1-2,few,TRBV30,CAWSGAGPYYGYTF,TGTGCCTGGAGTGGGGCAGGTCCTTACTATGGCTACACCTTC
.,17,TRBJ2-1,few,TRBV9,CASNQGASGSQYNEQFF,TGTGCCAGCAACCAGGGGGCTAGCGGCTCCCAATACAATGAGCAGTTCTTC